This TCR beta chain was documented in a study of cytomegalovirus exposure and HLA in healthy donors. This clone appeared once. Per germline, CDR1 SGHRS and CDR2 YFSETQ. The CDR3 is 15 residues long. The ends were cut back, 4 bases at V and 6 bases at J, with 16 bases in the middle. Both 60 Vbeta primers and 13 Jbeta primers went into the PCR. Only in-frame clones appear in the TCRdb table, and some are missing; sequencing was by immunoSEQ multiplex PCR. The table lists about 260,000 clones, 84% of them singletons, with about 2% in the top ten. The TCR sequence derives from a woman between 35 and 50 years old in good health and CMV-seropositive. This rearrangement joins TRBV5-1 to TRBJ2-2, with a tentative D call TRBD1 (5 bases). The material sequenced was PBMCs. CDR3 protein: CASSQDTAGAGELFF. DNA of the CDR3: TGCGCCAGCAGCCAGGACACCGCTGGAGCCGGGGAGCTGTTTTTT.